The clone carrying this T cell receptor beta chain was found a few times. Antigen unknown. These data originate in a study of blood T cells in healthy people across ages. Regarding the study as a whole: From one million sequenced T cells, diversity estimates were lower bounds.

Per germline, CDR1 MNHNY and CDR2 SVGAGI (reference sequence). Trimming cost V 6 bases and J 3 bases; bases outside gene matches: 7. The CDR3 sequence is 14 residues long. A second PCR, run for about 7 to 11 cycles, used a sample-barcoded 5' primer plus a J-beta primer mix. TCRdb passed the 5' RACE reads through MiXCR, listing each CDR3 protein once. The table includes some 1.8 million distinct CDR3 sequences, approximately 39% detected once. The TCR originated in a human donor in good health. The chain employs TRBV6-6 and TRBJ1-2; 7 nucleotides align to TRBD1. Source material: blood. CDR3 region: CASRGGGYDYGYTF. CDR3 DNA: TGTGCCAGCAGGGGAGGGGGCTACGACTATGGCTACACCTTC.